The following is a T cell receptor (beta chain) sequence with its context. Its matching antigen is unknown. The CDR3 is 13 residues long. Germline loops: CDR1 SGDLS, CDR2 YYNGEE. V was clipped by 2 bases and J by 6 bases, with 11 bases between them. The data stem from a study of T-cell memory formation after mild COVID-19. Findings of the study overall: Later expanders leaned CD4+, whereas clones that contracted between day 15 and 85 were balanced CD4/CD8.

TCRdb reprocessed the 5' RACE reads via MiXCR and lists one record per CDR3 protein. The sample has fewer than 300,000 distinct CDR3 sequences, roughly 17% seen once. This receptor was identified in a man between 18 and 29 years old who had mild COVID-19 (a few samples of this study predate the infection). Cell type and time point are not known. The rearrangement links TRBV9 to TRBJ1-1; D uncertain. The sequenced sample consisted of PBMCs or a T cell subset sorted from them (not recorded which). This chain's CDR3 is CASSVGVSAEAFF. The CDR3 DNA reads TGTGCCAGCAGCGTCGGTGTTAGCGCTGAAGCTTTCTTT.